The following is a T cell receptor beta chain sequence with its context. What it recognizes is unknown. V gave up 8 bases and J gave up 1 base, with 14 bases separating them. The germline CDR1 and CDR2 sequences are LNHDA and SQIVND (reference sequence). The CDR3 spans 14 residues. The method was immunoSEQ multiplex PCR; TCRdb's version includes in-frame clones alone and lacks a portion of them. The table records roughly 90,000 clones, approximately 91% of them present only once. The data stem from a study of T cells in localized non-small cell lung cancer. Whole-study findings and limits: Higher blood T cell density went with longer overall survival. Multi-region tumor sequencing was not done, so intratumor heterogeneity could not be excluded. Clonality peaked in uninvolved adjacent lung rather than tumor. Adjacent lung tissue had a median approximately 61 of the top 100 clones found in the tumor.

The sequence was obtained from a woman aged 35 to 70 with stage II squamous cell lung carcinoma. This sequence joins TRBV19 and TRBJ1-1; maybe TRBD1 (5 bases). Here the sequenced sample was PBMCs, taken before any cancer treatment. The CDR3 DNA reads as TGTGCCAGTGGACGTGGGGACTGGAACACTGAAGCTTTCTTT. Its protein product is CASGRGDWNTEAFF. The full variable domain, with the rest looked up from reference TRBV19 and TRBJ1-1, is DGGITQSPKYLFRKEGQNVTLSCEQNLNHDAMYWYRQDPGQGLRLIYYSQIVNDFQKGDIAEGYSVSREKKESFPLTVTSAQKNPTAFYLCASGRGDWNTEAFFGQGTRLTVV.